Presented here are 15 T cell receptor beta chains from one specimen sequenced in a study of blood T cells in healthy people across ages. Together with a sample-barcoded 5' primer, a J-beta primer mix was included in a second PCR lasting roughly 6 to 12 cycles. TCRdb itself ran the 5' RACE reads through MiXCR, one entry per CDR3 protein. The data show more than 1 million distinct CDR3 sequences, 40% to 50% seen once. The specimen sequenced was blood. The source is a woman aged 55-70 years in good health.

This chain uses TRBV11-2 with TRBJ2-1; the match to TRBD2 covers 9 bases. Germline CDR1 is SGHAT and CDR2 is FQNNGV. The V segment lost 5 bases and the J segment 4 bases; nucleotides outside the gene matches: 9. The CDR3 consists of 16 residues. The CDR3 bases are TGTGCCAGCAGCCGAAATCCAGCGGGAGGTTACAATGAGCAGTTCTTC. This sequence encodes CASSRNPAGGYNEQFF.

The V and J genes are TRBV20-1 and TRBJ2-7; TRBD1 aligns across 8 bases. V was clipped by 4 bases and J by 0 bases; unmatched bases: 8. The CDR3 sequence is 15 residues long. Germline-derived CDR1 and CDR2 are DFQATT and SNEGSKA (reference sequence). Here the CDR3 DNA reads TGCAGTGCTAAAGGGGACAGGATATCCTCCTACGAGCAGTACTTC. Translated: CSAKGDRISSYEQYF.

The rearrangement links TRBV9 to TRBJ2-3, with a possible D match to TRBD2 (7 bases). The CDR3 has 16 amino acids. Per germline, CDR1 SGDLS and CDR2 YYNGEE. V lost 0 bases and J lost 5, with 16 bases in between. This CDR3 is CASSVEGGAGLDTQYF. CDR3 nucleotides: TGTGCCAGCAGCGTAGAAGGGGGGGCCGGCCTAGATACGCAGTATTTT.

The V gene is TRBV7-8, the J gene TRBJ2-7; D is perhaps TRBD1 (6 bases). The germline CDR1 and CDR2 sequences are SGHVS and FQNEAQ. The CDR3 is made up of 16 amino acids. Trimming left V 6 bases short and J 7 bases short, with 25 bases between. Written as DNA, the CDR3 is TGTGCCAGCAGTGCTACCGGGACACACTCCTACAATGAGCAGTACTTC. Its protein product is CASSATGTHSYNEQYF. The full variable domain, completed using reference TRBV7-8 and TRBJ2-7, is GAGVSQSPRYKVAKRGQDVALRCDPISGHVSLFWYQQALGQGPEFLTYFQNEAQLDKSGLPSDRFFAERPEGSVSTLKIQRTQQEDSAVYLCASSATGTHSYNEQYFGPGTRLTVT.

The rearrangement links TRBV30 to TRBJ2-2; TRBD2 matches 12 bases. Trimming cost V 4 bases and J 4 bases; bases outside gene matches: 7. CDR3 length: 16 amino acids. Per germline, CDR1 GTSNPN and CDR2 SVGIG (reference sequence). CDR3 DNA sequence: TGTGCCTGGAATCAACCGGGACTAGCGGGCACCGGGGAGCTGTTTTTT. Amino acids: CAWNQPGLAGTGELFF.

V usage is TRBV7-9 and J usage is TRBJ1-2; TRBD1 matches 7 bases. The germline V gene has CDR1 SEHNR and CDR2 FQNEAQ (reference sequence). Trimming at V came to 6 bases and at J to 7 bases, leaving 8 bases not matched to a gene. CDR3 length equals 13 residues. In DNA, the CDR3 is TGTGCCAGCAGTTTTGGACAGGTTCCTGGCTACACCTTC. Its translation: CASSFGQVPGYTF.

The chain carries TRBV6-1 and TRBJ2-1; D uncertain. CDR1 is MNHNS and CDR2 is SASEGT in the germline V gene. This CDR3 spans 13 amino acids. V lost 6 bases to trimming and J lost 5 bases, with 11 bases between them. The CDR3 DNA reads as TGTGCCAGCAGACGGAGAAAGGACAATGAGCAGTTCTTC. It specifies CASRRRKDNEQFF.

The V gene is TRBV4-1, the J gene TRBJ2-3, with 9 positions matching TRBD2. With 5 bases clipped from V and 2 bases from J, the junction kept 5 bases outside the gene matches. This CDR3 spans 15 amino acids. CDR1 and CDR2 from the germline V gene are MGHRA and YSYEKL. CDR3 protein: CASSESGRPTDTQYF. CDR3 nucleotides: TGCGCCAGCAGCGAGAGCGGGAGGCCCACAGATACGCAGTATTTT.

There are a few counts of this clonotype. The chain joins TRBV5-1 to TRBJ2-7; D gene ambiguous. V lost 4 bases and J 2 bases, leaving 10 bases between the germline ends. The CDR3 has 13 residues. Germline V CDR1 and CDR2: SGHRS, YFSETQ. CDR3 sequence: CASSVGYTYEQYF. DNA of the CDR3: TGCGCCAGCAGCGTGGGTTACACCTACGAGCAGTACTTC. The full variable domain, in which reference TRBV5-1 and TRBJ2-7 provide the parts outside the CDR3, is KAGVTQTPRYLIKTRGQQVTLSCSPISGHRSVSWYQQTPGQGLQFLFEYFSETQRNKGNFPGRFSGRQFSNSRSEMNVSTLELGDSALYLCASSVGYTYEQYFGPGTRLTVT.

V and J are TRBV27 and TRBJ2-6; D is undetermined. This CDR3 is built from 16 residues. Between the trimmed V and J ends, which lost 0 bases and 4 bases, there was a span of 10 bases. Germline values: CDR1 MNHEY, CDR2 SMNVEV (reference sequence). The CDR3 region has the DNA TGTGCCAGCAGTTTATCCGCGGCCCTCGGGGCCAACGTCCTGACTTTC. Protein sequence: CASSLSAALGANVLTF.

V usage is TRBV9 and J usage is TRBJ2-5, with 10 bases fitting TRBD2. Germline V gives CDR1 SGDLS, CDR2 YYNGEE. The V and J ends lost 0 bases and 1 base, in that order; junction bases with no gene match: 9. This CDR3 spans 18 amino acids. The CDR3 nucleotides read TGTGCCAGCAGCGTAGGTTGGGGTGAGCGGGAGGGCCAAGAGACCCAGTACTTC. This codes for CASSVGWGEREGQETQYF.

DNA of the CDR3: TGTGCCAGCAGCTCCACCGGGACTAGCAGTGCTTACACTCGCACAGATACGCAGTATTTT. Translation: CASSSTGTSSAYTRTDTQYF. The V call is TRBV5-6, the J call TRBJ2-3; 9 bases match TRBD2. The length of the CDR3 is 20 residues. Germline values: CDR1 SGHDT, CDR2 YYEEEE. V shed 3 bases, J shed 1 base, and the junction held 18 bases outside the gene matches.

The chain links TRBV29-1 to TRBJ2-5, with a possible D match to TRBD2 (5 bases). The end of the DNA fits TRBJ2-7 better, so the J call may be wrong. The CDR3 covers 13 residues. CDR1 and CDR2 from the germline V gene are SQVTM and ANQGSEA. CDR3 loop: CSVEGSSRDEQYF. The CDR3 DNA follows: TGCAGCGTTGAAGGGTCTAGCCGGGACGAGCAGTACTTC.

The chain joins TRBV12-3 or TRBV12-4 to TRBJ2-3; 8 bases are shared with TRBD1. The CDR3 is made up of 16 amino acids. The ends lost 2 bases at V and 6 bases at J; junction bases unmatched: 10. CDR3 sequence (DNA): TGTGCCAGCAGTTTAAGAATGGGACAGGCCATGGATACGCAGTATTTT. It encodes CASSLRMGQAMDTQYF.

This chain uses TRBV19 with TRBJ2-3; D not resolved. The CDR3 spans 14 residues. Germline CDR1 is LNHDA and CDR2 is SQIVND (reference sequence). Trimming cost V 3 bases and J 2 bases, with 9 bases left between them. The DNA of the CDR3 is TGTGCCAGTAGTATTGGGTCCTACACAGATACGCAGTATTTT. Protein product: CASSIGSYTDTQYF.